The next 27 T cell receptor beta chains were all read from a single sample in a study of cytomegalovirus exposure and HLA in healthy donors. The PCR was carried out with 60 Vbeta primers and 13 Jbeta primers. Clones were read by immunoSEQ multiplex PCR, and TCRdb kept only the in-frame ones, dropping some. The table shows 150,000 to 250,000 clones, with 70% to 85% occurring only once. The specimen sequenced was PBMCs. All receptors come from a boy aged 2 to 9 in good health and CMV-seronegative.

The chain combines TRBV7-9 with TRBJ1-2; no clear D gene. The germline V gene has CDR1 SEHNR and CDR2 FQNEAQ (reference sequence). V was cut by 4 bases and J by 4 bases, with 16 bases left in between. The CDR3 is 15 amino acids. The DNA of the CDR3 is TGTGCCAGCAGCTCGCCTGTTCAGTCGGGCTATGGCTACACCTTC. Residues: CASSSPVQSGYGYTF.

CDR3 amino acids: CASSSRGGWTNSPLHF. The CDR3 coding sequence is TGTGCCAGCAGTTCAAGGGGGGGCTGGACTAATTCACCCCTCCACTTT. The chain combines TRBV6-5 with TRBJ1-6; perhaps TRBD1 as D (6 bases). The CDR3 length is 16 residues. Germline CDR1 MNHEY, CDR2 SVGAGI. V was trimmed by 4 bases and J by 6 bases, leaving 16 bases between them.

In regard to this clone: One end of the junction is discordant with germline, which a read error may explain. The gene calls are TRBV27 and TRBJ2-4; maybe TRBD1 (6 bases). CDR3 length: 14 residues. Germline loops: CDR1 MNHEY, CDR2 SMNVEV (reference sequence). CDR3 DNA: TGTGCCAGCAGTTTCATGGGGGCCAAAAACAGTCAGTACTTC. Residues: CASSFMGAKNSQYF.

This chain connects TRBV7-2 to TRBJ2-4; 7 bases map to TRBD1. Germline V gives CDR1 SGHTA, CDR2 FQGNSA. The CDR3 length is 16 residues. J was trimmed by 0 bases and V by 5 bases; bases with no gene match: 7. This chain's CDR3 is CASSQQGSLAKNIQYF. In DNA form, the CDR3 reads TGTGCCAGCAGCCAACAGGGGTCCCTAGCCAAAAACATTCAGTACTTC.

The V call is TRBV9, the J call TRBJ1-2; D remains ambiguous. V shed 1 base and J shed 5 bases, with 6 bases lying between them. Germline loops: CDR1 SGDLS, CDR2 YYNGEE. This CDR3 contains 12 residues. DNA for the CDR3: TGTGCCAGCAGCGTATTTCCGTATGGCTACACCTTC. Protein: CASSVFPYGYTF.

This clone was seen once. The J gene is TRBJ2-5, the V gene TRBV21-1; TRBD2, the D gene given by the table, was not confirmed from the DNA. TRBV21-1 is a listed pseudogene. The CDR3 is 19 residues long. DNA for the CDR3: TGTGCCAGCAGCAAACTGGGGACTAGCGGGGTCTTAAGCCGGGAGACCCAGTACTTC. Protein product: CASSKLGTSGVLSRETQYF.

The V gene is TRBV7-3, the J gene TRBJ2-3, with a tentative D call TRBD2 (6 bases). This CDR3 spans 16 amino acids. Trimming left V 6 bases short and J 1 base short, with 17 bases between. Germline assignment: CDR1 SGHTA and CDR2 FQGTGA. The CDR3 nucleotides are TGTGCCAGCAGTTCCTCGCGGGGCCCCGGCACAGATACGCAGTATTTT. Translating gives CASSSSRGPGTDTQYF.

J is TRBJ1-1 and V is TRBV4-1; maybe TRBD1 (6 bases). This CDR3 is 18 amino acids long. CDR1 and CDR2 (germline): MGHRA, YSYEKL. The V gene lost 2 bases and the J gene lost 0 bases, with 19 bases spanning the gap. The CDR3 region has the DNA TGCGCCAGCAGCCAACCGCCATTTCCGGACAGAATGAACACTGAAGCTTTCTTT. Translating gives CASSQPPFPDRMNTEAFF.

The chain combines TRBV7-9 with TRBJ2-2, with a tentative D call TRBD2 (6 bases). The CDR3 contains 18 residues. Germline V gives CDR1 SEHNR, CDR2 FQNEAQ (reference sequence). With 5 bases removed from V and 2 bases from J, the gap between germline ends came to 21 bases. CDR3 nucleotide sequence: TGTGCCAGCAGCATAGTACCTAGGCGGGGCTTTAACACCGGGGAGCTGTTTTTT. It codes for CASSIVPRRGFNTGELFF.

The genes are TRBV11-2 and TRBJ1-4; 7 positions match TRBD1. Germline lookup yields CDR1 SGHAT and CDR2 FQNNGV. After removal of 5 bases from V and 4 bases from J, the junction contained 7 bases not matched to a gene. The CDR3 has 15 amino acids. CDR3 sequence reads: CASSRWDSLNEKLFF. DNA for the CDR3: TGTGCCAGCAGCCGGTGGGACAGCCTTAATGAAAAACTGTTTTTT.

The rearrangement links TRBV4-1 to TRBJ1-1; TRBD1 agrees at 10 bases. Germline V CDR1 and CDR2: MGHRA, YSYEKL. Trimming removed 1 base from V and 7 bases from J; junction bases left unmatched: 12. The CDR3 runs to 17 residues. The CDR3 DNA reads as TGCGCCAGCAGCCAAGGATCGGGAAGGACAGGGGGACTTGAAGCTTTCTTT. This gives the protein CASSQGSGRTGGLEAFF.

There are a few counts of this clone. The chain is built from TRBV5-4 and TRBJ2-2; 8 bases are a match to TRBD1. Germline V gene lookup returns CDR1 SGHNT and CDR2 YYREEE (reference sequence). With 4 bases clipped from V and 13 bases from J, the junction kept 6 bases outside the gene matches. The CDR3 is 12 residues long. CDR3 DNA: TGTGCCAGCAGCGTTGGACAGGGAGGGCTGTTTTTT. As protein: CASSVGQGGLFF.

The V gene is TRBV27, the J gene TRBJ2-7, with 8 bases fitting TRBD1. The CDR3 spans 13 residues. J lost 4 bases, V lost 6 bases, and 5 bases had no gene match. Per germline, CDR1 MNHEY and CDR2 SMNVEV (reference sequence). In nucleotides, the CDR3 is TGTGCCAGCAGGAAACAGGGGGTGTACGAGCAGTACTTC. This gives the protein CASRKQGVYEQYF.

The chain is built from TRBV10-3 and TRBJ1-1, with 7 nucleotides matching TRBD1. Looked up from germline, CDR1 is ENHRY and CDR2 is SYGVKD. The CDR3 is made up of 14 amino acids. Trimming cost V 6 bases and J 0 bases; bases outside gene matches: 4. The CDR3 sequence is CAIRGQNMNTEAFF. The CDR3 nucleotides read TGTGCCATCAGGGGACAGAACATGAACACTGAAGCTTTCTTT.

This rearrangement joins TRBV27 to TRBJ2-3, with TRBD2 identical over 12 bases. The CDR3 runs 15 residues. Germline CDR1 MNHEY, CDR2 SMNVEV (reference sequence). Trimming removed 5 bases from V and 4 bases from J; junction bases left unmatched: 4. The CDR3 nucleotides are TGTGCCAGCAGTCGACTAGCGGGGGATGCAGATACGCAGTATTTT. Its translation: CASSRLAGDADTQYF.

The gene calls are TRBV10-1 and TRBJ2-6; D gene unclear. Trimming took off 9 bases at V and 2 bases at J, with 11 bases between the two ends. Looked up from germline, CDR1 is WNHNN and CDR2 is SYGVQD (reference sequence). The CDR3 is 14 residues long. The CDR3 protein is CARPSGPGANVLTF. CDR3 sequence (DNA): TGCGCCAGACCCAGTGGGCCTGGGGCCAACGTCCTGACTTTC.

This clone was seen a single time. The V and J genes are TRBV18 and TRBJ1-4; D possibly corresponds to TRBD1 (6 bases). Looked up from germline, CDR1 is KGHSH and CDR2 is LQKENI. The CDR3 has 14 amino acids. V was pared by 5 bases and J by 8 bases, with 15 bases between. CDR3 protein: CASSSQQGFEKLFF. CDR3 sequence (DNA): TGTGCCAGCTCATCCCAACAGGGTTTCGAAAAACTGTTTTTT.

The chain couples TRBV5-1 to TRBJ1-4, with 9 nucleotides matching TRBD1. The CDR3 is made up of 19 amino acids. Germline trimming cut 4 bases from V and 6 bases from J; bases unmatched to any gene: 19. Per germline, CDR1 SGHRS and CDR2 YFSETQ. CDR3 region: CASSRQPGQGMGIDEKLFF. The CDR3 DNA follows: TGCGCCAGCAGCAGACAACCGGGACAGGGAATGGGAATTGATGAAAAACTGTTTTTT.

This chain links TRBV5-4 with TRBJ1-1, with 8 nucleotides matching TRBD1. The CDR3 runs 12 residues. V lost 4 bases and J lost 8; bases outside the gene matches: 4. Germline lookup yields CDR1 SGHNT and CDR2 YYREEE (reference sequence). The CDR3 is CASSRGQGEAFF. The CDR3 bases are TGTGCCAGCAGCAGAGGACAGGGAGAAGCTTTCTTT.

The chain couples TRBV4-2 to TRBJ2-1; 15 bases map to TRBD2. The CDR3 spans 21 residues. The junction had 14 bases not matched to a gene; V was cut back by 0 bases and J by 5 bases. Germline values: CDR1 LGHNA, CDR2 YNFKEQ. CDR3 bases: TGTGCCAGCAGCCAAGATTATTTCGGACTAGCGGGGGGGCTCATCCACAATGAGCAGTTCTTC. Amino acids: CASSQDYFGLAGGLIHNEQFF.

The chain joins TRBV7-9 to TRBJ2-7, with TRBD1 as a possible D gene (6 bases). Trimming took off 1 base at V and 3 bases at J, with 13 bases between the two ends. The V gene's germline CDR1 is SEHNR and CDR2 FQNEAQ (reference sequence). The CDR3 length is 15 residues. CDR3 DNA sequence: TGTGCCAGCAGCTTAGGAGGGCGACAGGACTACGAGCAGTACTTC. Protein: CASSLGGRQDYEQYF. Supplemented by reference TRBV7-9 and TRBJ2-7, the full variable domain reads DTGVSQNPRHKITKRGQNVTFRCDPISEHNRLYWYRQTLGQGPEFLTYFQNEAQLEKSRLLSDRFSAERPKGSFSTLEIQRTEQGDSAMYLCASSLGGRQDYEQYFGPGTRLTVT.

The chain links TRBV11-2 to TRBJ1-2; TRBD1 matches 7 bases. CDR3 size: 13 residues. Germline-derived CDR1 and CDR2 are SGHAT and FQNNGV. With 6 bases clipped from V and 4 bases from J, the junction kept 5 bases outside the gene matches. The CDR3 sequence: CASRNTGAYGYTF. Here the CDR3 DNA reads TGTGCCAGCAGAAATACAGGGGCCTATGGCTACACCTTC.

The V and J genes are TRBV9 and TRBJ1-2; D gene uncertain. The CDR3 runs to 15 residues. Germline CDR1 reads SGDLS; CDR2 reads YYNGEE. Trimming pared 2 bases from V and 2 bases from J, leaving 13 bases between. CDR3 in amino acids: CASSVSSMGNYGYTF. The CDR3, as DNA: TGTGCCAGCAGCGTTTCGAGTATGGGCAACTATGGCTACACCTTC.

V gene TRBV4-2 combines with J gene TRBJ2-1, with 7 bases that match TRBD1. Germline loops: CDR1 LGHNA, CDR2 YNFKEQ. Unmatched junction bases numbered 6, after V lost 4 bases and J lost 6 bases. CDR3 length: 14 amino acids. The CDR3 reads CASSLGTESNEQFF. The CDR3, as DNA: TGTGCCAGCAGCCTAGGGACAGAGAGCAATGAGCAGTTCTTC.

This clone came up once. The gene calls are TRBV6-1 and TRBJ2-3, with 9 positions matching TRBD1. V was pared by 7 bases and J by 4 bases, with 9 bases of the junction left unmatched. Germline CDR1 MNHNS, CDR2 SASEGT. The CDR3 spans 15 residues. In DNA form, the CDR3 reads TGTGCCAGCATGTCCGGGACAGGGTTCGCAGATACGCAGTATTTT. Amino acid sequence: CASMSGTGFADTQYF.

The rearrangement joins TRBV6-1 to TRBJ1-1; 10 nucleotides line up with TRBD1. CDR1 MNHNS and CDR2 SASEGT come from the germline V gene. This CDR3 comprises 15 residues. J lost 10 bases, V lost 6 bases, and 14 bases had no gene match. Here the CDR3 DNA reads TGTGCCAGCAGGGCACCGGGACAGGGGAAACGGGTAGCTTTCTTT. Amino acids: CASRAPGQGKRVAFF.

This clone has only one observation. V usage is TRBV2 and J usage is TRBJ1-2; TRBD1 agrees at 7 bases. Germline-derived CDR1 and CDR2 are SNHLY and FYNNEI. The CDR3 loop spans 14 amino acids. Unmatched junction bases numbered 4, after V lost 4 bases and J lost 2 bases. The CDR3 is CASSAMDRNYGYTF. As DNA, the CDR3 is TGTGCCAGCAGTGCGATGGACAGGAACTATGGCTACACCTTC.